Listed below are T cell receptor beta chains from one sample, sequenced in a study of OX40 agonist ivuxolimab in advanced cancers. The repertoire was sequenced with immunoSEQ multiplex PCR; TCRdb's copy has only in-frame clones and lacks some. Of more than 40,000 clones in the sample, 70% to 85% are singletons; the top ten hold 1.5% to 2%. Sample: CD4+ or CD8+ T cells sorted from blood, taken in a trial of the OX40 agonist ivuxolimab. These receptors came from an adult with an advanced solid tumor such as melanoma, head and neck, liver or kidney cancer. The CDR3 runs from the conserved cysteine through the conserved F or W. The order of the fields is J gene, V gene, clone size, CDR3 length, D gene, CDR3 DNA, CDR3 protein. The D gene is left open where the match is weak. Clone size is given for some rows only: seen once, a few or many times, or a class if the clone is expanded.

>TRBJ2-5|TRBV23-1|.|17|.
TGCGCCAGCAGTCAAGGGTTCTGTTGGGGCAGTGCGGAGACCCAGTACTTC
CASSQGFCWGSAETQYF
>TRBJ2-3|TRBV13|.|15|TRBD1
TGTGCCAGCAGCCGCCGGGACAGTTTAACAGATACGCAGTATTTT
CASSRRDSLTDTQYF
>TRBJ2-7|TRBV25-1|.|12|.
TGTGCCAGCAGTAGAGATATCCCCGAGCAGTACTTC
CASSRDIPEQYF
>TRBJ1-4|TRBV6-1|.|14|.
TGTGCCAGCAGTGTCTCGTATCAAAATGAAAAACTGTTTTTT
CASSVSYQNEKLFF
>TRBJ2-1|TRBV5-6|.|17|TRBD2
TGTGCCAGCACCACCAAGGCCCCGGGGGGTCACTACAATGAGCAGTTCTTC
CASTTKAPGGHYNEQFF
>TRBJ2-3|TRBV4-1|.|15|TRBD2
TGCGCCAGCAGCCACGCTAGCGGGGCCACAGATACGCAGTATTTT
CASSHASGATDTQYF
>TRBJ1-5|TRBV10-3|.|14|TRBD1
TGTGCCATCAGTACCACAGGGGGTAATCAGCCCCAGCATTTT
CAISTTGGNQPQHF
>TRBJ2-2|TRBV9|.|17|TRBD2
TGTGCCAGCAGCGTAGAACCTAGCGGGCGGAACACCGGGGAGCTGTTTTTT
CASSVEPSGRNTGELFF
>TRBJ2-5|TRBV6-5|.|15|TRBD2
TGTGCCAGCAGTACCTTAGGGAGGGCGGCAGAGACCCAGTACTTC
CASSTLGRAAETQYF
>TRBJ2-7|TRBV29-1|once|14|.
TGCAGCGTTGAAGTAAGGATGTCGGGAAACGAGCAGTACTTC
CSVEVRMSGNEQYF
>TRBJ1-3|TRBV9|.|14|.
TGTGCCAGCAGCGTACTAACGTCTGGAAACACCATATATTTT
CASSVLTSGNTIYF
>TRBJ1-2|TRBV4-3|.|17|TRBD1
TGCGCCAGCAGCCAAGATCATAGGGACAGGACTATAGGTGGCTACACCTTC
CASSQDHRDRTIGGYTF
>TRBJ1-2|TRBV27|.|12|.
TGTGCCAGCAGTTTCAGAGGGACTGGCTACACCTTC
CASSFRGTGYTF
>TRBJ2-5|TRBV5-4|medium-sized|14|.
TGTGCCAGCAGCTTGGTAAAGGGCCAAGAGACCCAGTACTTC
CASSLVKGQETQYF
>TRBJ2-2|TRBV5-5|once|16|.
TGTGCCAGCAGCTTGGCTCTGACGGTGAACACCGGGGAGCTGTTTTTT
CASSLALTVNTGELFF
>TRBJ1-1|TRBV5-6|.|15|TRBD1
TGTGCCAGCAGCTTCCCGGGACAGTGGAACACTGAAGCTTTCTTT
CASSFPGQWNTEAFF
>TRBJ2-7|TRBV13|.|13|.
TGTGCCAGCAGCACGGACAGTAGCTACGAGCAGTACTTC
CASSTDSSYEQYF
>TRBJ2-7|TRBV5-5|.|14|.
TGTGCCAGCAGCTTGGGTAGGTTCGACTACGAGCAGTACTTC
CASSLGRFDYEQYF
>TRBJ2-7|TRBV5-6|.|14|.
TGTGCCAGCAGCGGTAGATTAGGAACCTACGAGCAGTACTTC
CASSGRLGTYEQYF
>TRBJ1-5|TRBV19|.|17|TRBD1
TGTGCCAGTAGCGAGACCAGGACAGGGGGATACTCTCAGCCCCAGCATTTT
CASSETRTGGYSQPQHF
>TRBJ1-2|TRBV14|.|14|TRBD1
TGTGCCAGCAGCCAATATCGGACAGGGGCTGGCTACACCTTC
CASSQYRTGAGYTF
>TRBJ2-1|TRBV5-4|.|15|TRBD2
TGTGCCAGCAGCGCGACTAGCGGGGGGTACAATGAGCAGTTCTTC
CASSATSGGYNEQFF
>TRBJ1-1|TRBV7-8|once|12|.
TGTGCCAGCAGCGCCAGCGGGGATGAAGCTTTCTTT
CASSASGDEAFF
>TRBJ2-7|TRBV5-4|.|14|TRBD1
TGTGCCAGCAGCTTTCTTTCGACAGGGCACGAGCAGTACTTC
CASSFLSTGHEQYF
>TRBJ1-4|TRBV9|.|15|TRBD1
TGTGCCAGCAGCGTAGAAGGGACAGGACGTGAAAAACTGTTTTTT
CASSVEGTGREKLFF
>TRBJ2-1|TRBV7-7|.|16|.
TGTGCTAGCAGCTTAGGCCGGACAGTCTCCTACAATGAGCAGTTCTTC
CASSLGRTVSYNEQFF
>TRBJ2-3|TRBV6-1|.|13|.
TGTGCCAGCCGATGGGATGTTAGAGATACGCAGTATTTT
CASRWDVRDTQYF
>TRBJ2-1|TRBV5-4|.|13|TRBD1
TGTGCCAGCAGCTTGACAGGGGGCAATGAGCAGTTCTTC
CASSLTGGNEQFF
>TRBJ1-5|TRBV7-2|once|14|.
TGTGCCAGCAGCTTAGTCGGGATGGGTCAGCCCCAGCATTTT
CASSLVGMGQPQHF
>TRBJ1-2|TRBV6-5|.|11|.
TGTGCCAGCGGGAGCCGGGGCGGCTACACCTTC
CASGSRGGYTF
>TRBJ1-1|TRBV10-3|.|13|.
TGTGCCATCCGTAAACCCCCGGAGGATGAAGCTTTCTTT
CAIRKPPEDEAFF
>TRBJ1-2|TRBV23-1|once|15|.
TGCGCCAGCGTACCGGGAACCGATTCAGACGGCGGCTACACCTTC
CASVPGTDSDGGYTF
>TRBJ2-7|TRBV6-1|.|14|TRBD1
TGTGCCAGCAGTGAAGCAACAGGGGGCTACGAGCAGTACTTC
CASSEATGGYEQYF